Listed below are T cell receptor beta chains from one sample, sequenced in a study of T cells in Graves' hyperthyroidism and ophthalmopathy. TCRdb re-called the multiplex PCR reads with MiXCR, one entry per CDR3 protein. The table lists approximately 400,000 distinct CDR3 sequences, under 15% of them singletons. The sequenced material came from blood. Every receptor here comes from a woman under 40 with Graves' hyperthyroidism. The CDR3 runs from the conserved cysteine through the conserved F or W. The D gene is left open where the match is weak. Size tells how often a clone was seen (once, few, many) or the class of an expanded clone, and some rows leave it out.

.	TRBV5-1	TRBJ1-6	few	TGCGCCAGCAGCCCCTGGGGGGGTGATAATTCACCCCTCCACTTT	CASSPWGGDNSPLHF
TRBD2	TRBV7-3	TRBJ2-1	.	TGTGCCAGCAGCCTTACTCCTAGCGGGAGCGGGGCCTACAATGAGCAGTTCTTC	CASSLTPSGSGAYNEQFF
TRBD1	TRBV7-9	TRBJ1-1	few	TGTGCCAGCAGCGGACAGGTCGATGGCACTGAAGCTTTCTTT	CASSGQVDGTEAFF
.	TRBV28	TRBJ1-5	few	TGTGCCAGCAGGTCGACCTCCGGGGCCTGGGATCAGCCCCAGCATTTT	CASRSTSGAWDQPQHF
.	TRBV5-1	TRBJ2-7	.	TGCGCCAGCAGTCCTACGTGGGGGCCTGGAGGAGAGCAGTACTTC	CASSPTWGPGGEQYF
TRBD1	TRBV3-1	TRBJ2-7	many	TGTGCCAGCAGCCAAGGGACAGGGGCCTACGAGCAGTACTTC	CASSQGTGAYEQYF
.	TRBV9	TRBJ2-5	.	TGTGCCAGCACCGTAGACGCCCGGGTAGAGACCCAGTACTTC	CASTVDARVETQYF
.	TRBV20-1	TRBJ2-7	many	TGCAGTGCTAGAGATCGCGGAGCCGGGACTGAATACGAGCAGTACTTC	CSARDRGAGTEYEQYF
.	TRBV18	TRBJ2-3	many	TGTGCCAGCTCACCGGACTTCCGGGATACGCAGTATTTT	CASSPDFRDTQYF
.	TRBV28	TRBJ2-2	few	TGTGCCAGCAGTTTGAAAGGGAACACCGGGGAGCTGTTTTTT	CASSLKGNTGELFF
.	TRBV20-1	TRBJ2-5	.	TGCGGTGCTAGAGTTACGGGAGAAGAGACCCAGTACTTC	CGARVTGEETQYF
.	TRBV6-9	TRBJ2-3	few	TGTGCCAGCAGTTACGACAACCAGGGTGGAACAGATACGCAGTATTTT	CASSYDNQGGTDTQYF
.	TRBV7-2	TRBJ2-3	many	TGTGCCAGCAGCTTAGGGGGCTCAGGGGTTAGCACAGATACGCAGTATTTT	CASSLGGSGVSTDTQYF
.	TRBV12-3/TRBV12-4	TRBJ1-1	.	TGTGCCAGCAGTTTTAGGGGAATTGGGACTGAAGCTTTCTTT	CASSFRGIGTEAFF
TRBD2	TRBV7-9	TRBJ2-1	.	TGTGCCAGCCAAGGACTAGCGGGAGACAATGAGCAGTTCTTC	CASQGLAGDNEQFF
.	TRBV7-3	TRBJ2-3	many	TGTGCCAGCAGCCCAAGGGCCCACACAGATACGCAGTATTTT	CASSPRAHTDTQYF
.	TRBV28	TRBJ2-7	many	TGTGCCAGCAGCAGAATTACCTACGAGCAGTACTTC	CASSRITYEQYF
.	TRBV20-1	TRBJ1-1	many	TGCAGTGCTAGAGGTGTAGCAAACACTGAAGCTTTCTTT	CSARGVANTEAFF
.	TRBV4-1	TRBJ2-7	many	TGCGCCAGCAGCCAAAGTACGGTAGCCTACGAGCAGTACTTC	CASSQSTVAYEQYF
.	TRBV3-1	TRBJ2-2	many	TGTGCCAGCAGCCAAGGGCGCATGTCCGGGGAGCTGTTTTTT	CASSQGRMSGELFF